The source of this T cell receptor (beta chain) is a study of blood T cell repertoires in COVID-19. The CDR3 has 15 amino acids. Germline CDR1 SGDLS, CDR2 YYNGEE. The V and J ends lost 0 bases and 2 bases, in that order; junction bases with no gene match: 5. Data came from immunoSEQ multiplex PCR; TCRdb stores just in-frame clones and leaves some out. The sample contains over 95,000 clones, around 89% of which appear only once. The sample taken for sequencing was peripheral blood. The origin of this receptor is a human donor with acute or convalescent COVID-19. The donor label of this sample is uncertain. The rearrangement links TRBV9 to TRBJ2-7; 7 positions match TRBD2. The chain's CDR3 is CASSVAASGTYEQYF. The CDR3 region has the DNA TGTGCCAGCAGCGTAGCGGCTAGCGGCACCTACGAGCAGTACTTC.